This T cell receptor beta chain derives from a study of immune evolution from preneoplasia to lung adenocarcinoma. This CDR3 spans 15 amino acids. Germline-derived CDR1 and CDR2 are SGHNT and YYREEE (reference sequence). V lost 4 bases to trimming and J lost 5 bases, with 18 bases between them. Patients had resection in Japan or China between the mid-2010s and the late 2010s. Generated by immunoSEQ multiplex PCR, the TCRdb table keeps only in-frame clones and is missing some. The table records 3,000 or so clones, 70% to 90% of them present only once. The rearrangement uses TRBV5-4 and TRBJ1-1; D might be TRBD1 (5 bases). The specimen was FFPE adjacent normal lung tissue. The receptor was isolated from a person in their sixties or seventies with lung adenocarcinoma. The CDR3 DNA sequence: TGTGCCAGCAGCCCGCCAGGGTACGGAGGGACTGAAGCTTTCTTT. It is translated as CASSPPGYGGTEAFF.